A selection of T cell receptor beta chains follows, all from one sample in a study of technical replicates of blood from several donors. Method: immunoSEQ multiplex PCR; TCRdb's copy keeps in-frame clones and lacks some. Altogether 95,000 or so clones are present, 95% being singletons, with the ten largest covering around 0.35%. The sample consisted of T cells isolated from PBMCs. These receptors originate from a human donor in good health. Each CDR3 is given with its conserved first and last residue. The D gene is left open where the match is weak.

D gene	V gene	CDR3 protein
TRBD1	TRBV28	CASSWTGSQETQYF
.	TRBV4-3	CASSHFTSSYEQYF
TRBD1	TRBV19	CASSNTGTGLWEQYF
TRBD2	TRBV10-1	CASGLPTGELFF
TRBD1	TRBV7-2	CASSLQDRGNGYTF
TRBD1	TRBV5-6	CASSCWDRNLYNEQFF
.	TRBV19	CASSSLQGSRSYTF
.	TRBV6-6	CASSFSTNYGYTF
TRBD1	TRBV9	CASSVGLRGQAHYGYTF
.	TRBV19	CASSWGGRTEQFF
.	TRBV5-6	CASSLRWAGANVLTF
TRBD2	TRBV6-6	CASSLPGTTSFYEQYF
TRBD2	TRBV19	CASKRLAGSTSTDTQYF
.	TRBV9	CASSVVVGPEAFF
.	TRBV16	CASSQSRGSTDTQYF
TRBD2	TRBV6-1	CASVRTSGTRETQYF
TRBD2	TRBV19	CASRGLAGGEQFF
.	TRBV2	CASSDWRSYEQYF
.	TRBV5-1	CASSFSGIGDEQYF
.	TRBV19	CASSIQEGSSGANVLTF
.	TRBV4-1	CASSQDRGVYEQYF
TRBD2	TRBV6-4	CASGNGRADNEQFF
TRBD2	TRBV5-1	CASSLGGGRSEQFF